Below are 18 T cell receptor beta chains sequenced from a single sample in a study of T cells in Graves' hyperthyroidism and ophthalmopathy (dated by TCRdb to the late 2010s). The protocol used for the library was multiplex PCR. The sample was run on an Illumina HiSeq 2000. The TCR beta CDR3 regions were amplified from RNA transcripts. The TCR CDR3 was subjected to a first round of RT-PCR using the HTBI primer set and the Qiagen OneStep RT-PCR kit. The public reads were quality trimmed at Q25 with fastp and then assembled into clones with MiXCR by TCRdb, keeping productive beta chains. For every CDR3 protein sequence, its rows merge into one entry that carries the most common genes and DNA. In this sample the table shows around 600,000 distinct CDR3 sequences, 45% of which occur a single time. The top ten constitute about 7.2% of the sample. Sequencing used peripheral blood or thyroid tissue (not recorded which). The receptor set was obtained from an adult man with Graves' disease, either hyperthyroidism or ophthalmopathy (not recorded which).

A note on this clonotype: Being one base from a much bigger clone, this may be a read error. This chain links TRBV2 with TRBJ1-2; D unresolved. The V end was cut by 10 bases, the J end by 4 bases, with 19 bases between. The germline gives CDR1 SNHLY, CDR2 FYNNEI. The CDR3 consists of 14 residues. DNA for the CDR3: TGTGCCAAATCCATAGTGGGGAGCGGCTATGGCTACACCTTC. Protein: CAKSIVGSGYGYTF.

Details on this clonotype: This sequence may be a read error, since a much larger clone differs from it by one base. V is TRBV7-6 and J is TRBJ2-5; D not resolved. The ends were cut back, 4 bases at V and 5 bases at J, with 17 bases in the middle. The CDR3 spans 15 residues. Germline V gene data show CDR1 as SGHVS and CDR2 as FNYEAQ. The CDR3 DNA reads as TGTGCCAGCAGCTCCGGGCCCAGCCTCTACGAGACCCAGTACTTC. Translating it yields CASSSGPSLYETQYF.

The CDR3 reads CASSIGQGIGRLFF. CDR3 bases: TGTGCCAGCAGCATCGGACAGGGAATCGGGCGACTGTTTTTT. The chain joins TRBV6-1 to TRBJ1-4, with 8 bases that match TRBD1. Unmatched junction bases numbered 13, after V lost 6 bases and J lost 13 bases. The V gene's germline CDR1 is MNHNS and CDR2 SASEGT. This CDR3 has 14 amino acids.

This clonotype was detected many times. This chain joins TRBV9 and TRBJ1-1; D gene unclear. Germline assignment: CDR1 SGDLS and CDR2 YYNGEE. The CDR3 sequence is 13 residues long. The V gene lost 4 bases and the J gene lost 1 base, with 8 bases spanning the gap. The CDR3 nucleotides are TGTGCCAGCAGCCACTACCAGAACACTGAAGCTTTCTTT. As protein: CASSHYQNTEAFF.

V is TRBV9 and J is TRBJ1-1; maybe TRBD1 (6 bases). The germline CDR1 and CDR2 sequences are SGDLS and YYNGEE. This CDR3 comprises 14 residues. V lost 4 bases to trimming and J lost 3 bases, with 13 bases between them. Here the CDR3 reads CASSPTGKYTEAFF. CDR3 DNA sequence: TGTGCCAGCAGCCCTACAGGGAAGTACACTGAAGCTTTCTTT. Full variable domain (remainder filled in from reference TRBV9 and TRBJ1-1): DSGVTQTPKHLITATGQRVTLRCSPRSGDLSVYWYQQSLDQGLQFLIQYYNGEERAKGNILERFSAQQFPDLHSELNLSSLELGDSALYFCASSPTGKYTEAFFGQGTRLTVV.

This chain links TRBV9 with TRBJ1-2; D unclear. This CDR3 contains 15 residues. Germline lookup yields CDR1 SGDLS and CDR2 YYNGEE. Trimming took off 5 bases at V and 1 base at J, with 15 bases between the two ends. The CDR3 DNA is TGTGCCAGCAGTTTATCGGGCGTCCTTAACTATGGCTACACCTTC. Translating gives CASSLSGVLNYGYTF.

A single count supports this clonotype. The gene calls are TRBV25-1 and TRBJ1-6; D might be TRBD1 (6 bases). The V and J ends lost 8 bases and 5 bases respectively, with 19 bases between them. The CDR3 extends over 16 amino acids. The germline gives CDR1 MGHDK, CDR2 SYGVNS. In nucleotides, the CDR3 is TGTGCCAGCTCACCGCTCCCGGGACACAATAATTCACCCCTCCACTTT. Amino acid sequence: CASSPLPGHNNSPLHF.

This clonotype was counted a single time. At one boundary the junction diverges from the germline segment, which might be a read error. DNA for the CDR3: TGTGCCAGTAGACCCTCGGGGGCGAAAATGAACACTAAAGCTTTCTTT. Residues: CASRPSGAKMNTKAFF. The V call is TRBV19, the J call TRBJ1-1; the D gene is possibly TRBD1 (6 bases). This CDR3 region has 16 residues. The germline V gene has CDR1 LNHDA and CDR2 SQIVND (reference sequence).

This clonotype has ten or more counts. The chain links TRBV29-1 to TRBJ2-2; no clear D gene. CDR1 and CDR2 from the germline V gene are SQVTM and ANQGSEA. The germline V and J ends were trimmed by 0 bases and 7 bases, with 6 bases remaining between them. CDR3 size: 12 residues. CDR3 nucleotides: TGCAGCGTTGAAGATAGGAACGGGGAGCTGTTTTTT. It specifies CSVEDRNGELFF.

This clonotype was counted only a few times. V gene TRBV29-1 combines with J gene TRBJ2-2; TRBD2 matches at 11 bases. J was trimmed by 6 bases and V by 0 bases; bases with no gene match: 9. The CDR3 spans 17 residues. Germline V gene sequence: CDR1 SQVTM, CDR2 ANQGSEA. This CDR3 is CSVEDPTSGMAPGELFF. CDR3 nucleotides: TGCAGCGTTGAAGATCCGACTAGCGGGATGGCCCCCGGGGAGCTGTTTTTT.

A single count supports this clonotype. An end of the junction differs from the germline gene, which may be a read error. The chain is built from TRBV29-1 and TRBJ2-7; the D is unclear. CDR3 size: 15 residues. Per germline, CDR1 SQVTM and CDR2 ANQGSEA. The chain's CDR3 is CSAEDSFSGLYEQYF. CDR3 nucleotide sequence: TGCAGCGCTGAAGATAGTTTCTCGGGTTTGTACGAGCAGTACTTC.

This chain connects TRBV2 to TRBJ1-5; D possibly corresponds to TRBD1 (5 bases). CDR1 and CDR2 from the germline V gene are SNHLY and FYNNEI. This CDR3 has 16 residues. V shed 2 bases and J shed 1 base, with 12 bases lying between them. CDR3 loop: CASSELAGISNQPQHF. As DNA, the CDR3 is TGTGCCAGCAGTGAATTGGCAGGGATCAGCAATCAGCCCCAGCATTTT.

The chain joins TRBV7-4 to TRBJ1-4; D remains ambiguous. CDR3 size: 13 residues. The V gene's germline CDR1 is SGHVT and CDR2 SQSDAQ. V shed 6 bases and J shed 4 bases, with 9 bases lying between them. The CDR3 DNA sequence: TGTGCCAGCAGACGCCCCCTTAATGAAAAACTGTTTTTT. The encoded protein is CASRRPLNEKLFF. The whole variable domain, remainder taken from reference TRBV7-4 and TRBJ1-4, is GAGVSQSPRYKVAKRGRDVALRCDSISGHVTLYWYRQTLGQGSEVLTYSQSDAQRDKSGRPSGRFSAERPERSVSTLKIQRTEQGDSAVYLCASRRPLNEKLFFGSGTQLSVL.

This clonotype has ten or more counts. This sequence joins TRBV10-2 and TRBJ1-4; TRBD1 might be the D (6 bases). The CDR3 has 16 residues. CDR1 WSHSY and CDR2 SAAADI come from the germline V gene. The V and J ends lost 2 bases and 0 bases respectively, with 10 bases between them. CDR3 sequence reads: CASSEDRLATNEKLFF. The CDR3 nucleotides read TGCGCCAGCAGTGAGGACAGGCTTGCAACTAATGAAAAACTGTTTTTT.

With regard to this clonotype: One end of the junction is discordant with germline, which a read error may explain. V is TRBV10-3 and J is TRBJ1-2; tentative D call: TRBD1 (5 bases). Germline lookup yields CDR1 ENHRY and CDR2 SYGVKD. The CDR3 covers 16 residues. Written as DNA, the CDR3 is TGTGCCAGCAGTAACCCAAACACTCAGGGAAACTATGGCTACACCTTC. Its protein product is CASSNPNTQGNYGYTF.

The V call is TRBV29-1, the J call TRBJ1-5; the D gene is possibly TRBD1 (5 bases). The germline V and J ends were trimmed by 6 bases and 5 bases, with 14 bases remaining between them. CDR3 length: 13 amino acids. The germline V gene has CDR1 SQVTM and CDR2 ANQGSEA. The CDR3 coding sequence is TGCAGCGTCGGCGGTGGGGGAGATCAGCCCCAGCATTTT. Encoded protein: CSVGGGGDQPQHF.

This chain links TRBV2 with TRBJ2-5; D is undetermined. The CDR3 loop spans 16 amino acids. Germline lookup yields CDR1 SNHLY and CDR2 FYNNEI. Between the trimmed V and J ends, which lost 6 bases and 2 bases, there was a span of 19 bases. The CDR3 DNA reads as TGTGCCAGCAGCCAAGGATTCTCGGGTTTTCAAGAGACCCAGTACTTC. Residues: CASSQGFSGFQETQYF.

This clonotype was seen many times. The rearrangement uses TRBV20-1 and TRBJ1-2; TRBD1 agrees at 7 bases. Germline trimming cut 5 bases from V and 4 bases from J; bases unmatched to any gene: 7. Germline CDR1 and CDR2: DFQATT and SNEGSKA (reference sequence). CDR3 size: 13 residues. CDR3 amino acids: CSAAPGQRYGYTF. The CDR3 region has the DNA TGCAGTGCTGCGCCGGGACAGCGCTATGGCTACACCTTC.